A single sample gave rise to the 30 T cell receptor beta chains below, sequenced in a study of cytomegalovirus exposure and HLA in healthy donors. The PCR made use of 60 Vbeta and 13 Jbeta primers. Sequenced by immunoSEQ multiplex PCR; TCRdb stores in-frame clones only, minus some. Among over 200,000 clones listed, 82% were seen once. What was sequenced was PBMCs. Receptors were obtained from a man aged 35 to 55 in good health and CMV-seropositive.

The CDR3 loop is CASSTSGSTDTQYF. DNA of the CDR3: TGTGCCAGCAGCACTAGCGGGAGTACAGATACGCAGTATTTT. This sequence joins TRBV7-3 and TRBJ2-3; 11 nucleotides agree with TRBD2. The length of the CDR3 is 14 residues. The J segment lost 3 bases and the V segment lost 5 bases, leaving 1 base of the junction unmatched. Germline CDR1 and CDR2: SGHTA and FQGTGA.

The genes are TRBV29-1 and TRBJ1-4, with 8 bases that match TRBD1. The CDR3 has 13 amino acids. V was clipped by 4 bases and J by 5 bases; unmatched bases: 3. The germline CDR1 and CDR2 sequences are SQVTM and ANQGSEA. The chain's CDR3 is CSVAGGVNEKLFF. Written as DNA, the CDR3 is TGCAGCGTTGCAGGGGGCGTGAATGAAAAACTGTTTTTT.

This clone was detected a few times. This chain uses TRBV25-1 with TRBJ2-1, with 11 bases identical to TRBD2. The V segment lost 9 bases and the J segment 7 bases; nucleotides outside the gene matches: 8. There are 14 residues in the CDR3. Germline V gene data show CDR1 as MGHDK and CDR2 as SYGVNS. The CDR3 loop is CASTTSGSINEQFF. CDR3 DNA: TGTGCCAGTACCACTAGCGGGAGTATAAATGAGCAGTTCTTC.

This chain uses TRBV19 with TRBJ2-3; 10 nucleotides line up with TRBD2. Germline-derived CDR1 and CDR2 are LNHDA and SQIVND (reference sequence). Trimming cost V 3 bases and J 1 base; bases outside gene matches: 1. CDR3 length: 15 residues. CDR3 DNA: TGTGCCAGTAGTATGGGGACTAGCGGCACAGATACGCAGTATTTT. Translation gives CASSMGTSGTDTQYF.

This clone was seen a few times. The chain uses TRBV6-1 and TRBJ2-1, with 7 bases identical to TRBD2. Germline V gene lookup returns CDR1 MNHNS and CDR2 SASEGT. This CDR3 comprises 15 residues. V was clipped by 1 base and J by 4 bases; unmatched bases: 4. The CDR3 nucleotides are TGTGCCAGCAGTGAAGTAGCGGGCACGTACAATGAGCAGTTCTTC. Amino acid sequence: CASSEVAGTYNEQFF.

This chain joins TRBV5-1 and TRBJ2-1; possibly TRBD1 for D (6 bases). Germline CDR1 is SGHRS and CDR2 is YFSETQ. CDR3 length equals 12 residues. V was shortened by 3 bases and J by 7 bases, with 8 bases between the two germline ends. The CDR3 nucleotides read TGCGCCAGCAGCTCCAGGGGAAATGAGCAGTTCTTC. Amino acid sequence: CASSSRGNEQFF.

V usage is TRBV12-5 and J usage is TRBJ2-1, with 12 bases that match TRBD2. The CDR3 is 14 amino acids. Trimming cost V 5 bases and J 9 bases; bases outside gene matches: 5. Germline V gene lookup returns CDR1 LGHNT and CDR2 FRNRAP. The CDR3 bases are TGTGCTAGTGGTCCCGGACTAGCGGGGACTGAGCAGTTCTTC. Its protein is CASGPGLAGTEQFF.

Only a few counts were recorded for this clone. V gene TRBV4-1 combines with J gene TRBJ2-1; no firm D call. With 1 base removed from V and 3 bases from J, the gap between germline ends came to 10 bases. The CDR3 loop spans 15 amino acids. Germline lookup yields CDR1 MGHRA and CDR2 YSYEKL. CDR3 sequence (DNA): TGCGCCAGCAGCCAAGTCGGTGTTGGCTACAATGAGCAGTTCTTC. It specifies CASSQVGVGYNEQFF.

The chain employs TRBV5-6 and TRBJ1-2; D remains ambiguous. Trimming took off 0 bases at V and 0 bases at J, with 9 bases between the two ends. CDR1 SGHDT and CDR2 YYEEEE come from the germline V gene. This CDR3 spans 15 amino acids. In DNA form, the CDR3 reads TGTGCCAGCAGCTTGGACCCGGTTGCTAACTATGGCTACACCTTC. It encodes CASSLDPVANYGYTF.

The V call is TRBV10-1, the J call TRBJ2-5; D is unclear. Trimming cost V 5 bases and J 5 bases, with 9 bases left between them. The CDR3 covers 12 residues. CDR1 is WNHNN and CDR2 is SYGVQD in the germline V gene (reference sequence). This chain's CDR3 is CASSSDGETQYF. The DNA for the CDR3 is TGCGCCAGCAGTTCCGACGGGGAGACCCAGTACTTC.

V usage is TRBV4-2 and J usage is TRBJ1-4; D uncertain. This CDR3 region has 13 residues. Germline CDR1 reads LGHNA; CDR2 reads YNFKEQ. V lost 1 base and J lost 8, with 8 bases in between. Written as DNA, the CDR3 is TGTGCCAGCAGCCAAGGGCAAGAAGAAAAACTGTTTTTT. Its protein product is CASSQGQEEKLFF.

The rearrangement links TRBV4-2 to TRBJ2-1; 8 nucleotides agree with TRBD2. CDR3 length: 15 amino acids. V trimming: 1 base; J trimming: 5 bases; junction bases outside the gene matches: 4. Germline CDR1 is LGHNA and CDR2 is YNFKEQ. CDR3 DNA: TGTGCCAGCAGCCAAGCGGGAGGGGTAGACAATGAGCAGTTCTTC. Encoded protein: CASSQAGGVDNEQFF.

The chain carries TRBV5-6 and TRBJ1-1; tentative D call: TRBD1 (5 bases). Germline loops: CDR1 SGHDT, CDR2 YYEEEE. CDR3 length: 13 amino acids. Trimming stripped 10 bases from V and 0 bases from J, with 13 bases between. The CDR3 loop reads CASRAFMNTEAFF. The CDR3 coding sequence is TGTGCCTCCAGGGCATTCATGAACACTGAAGCTTTCTTT. The whole variable domain, filled in from reference TRBV5-6 and TRBJ1-1, reads DAGVTQSPTHLIKTRGQQVTLRCSPKSGHDTVSWYQQALGQGPQFIFQYYEEEERQRGNFPDRFSGHQFPNYSSELNVNALLLGDSALYLCASRAFMNTEAFFGQGTRLTVV.

This clone was observed a single time. The chain joins TRBV30 to TRBJ1-2; 10 positions match TRBD1. The germline CDR1 and CDR2 sequences are GTSNPN and SVGIG (reference sequence). This CDR3 region has 12 residues. V lost 8 bases to trimming and J lost 3 bases; unmatched junction nucleotides: 3. In nucleotides, the CDR3 is TGTGCCAGAGGACAGGGGGACTATGGCTACACCTTC. This codes for CARGQGDYGYTF.

Only one count was recorded for this clone. The V call is TRBV7-6, the J call TRBJ2-6, with 10 bases fitting TRBD1. V lost 2 bases, J lost 2 bases, and 3 bases stayed unmatched. Germline CDR1 is SGHVS and CDR2 is FNYEAQ. The CDR3 is 17 amino acids. The chain's CDR3 is CASSLIGTGAGANVLTF. DNA for the CDR3: TGTGCCAGCAGCTTAATTGGGACAGGGGCTGGGGCCAACGTCCTGACTTTC.

The V gene is TRBV5-5, the J gene TRBJ2-2; 10 bases map to TRBD2. This CDR3 has 15 amino acids. CDR1 is SGHKS, CDR2 YYEKEE, per germline (reference sequence). Trimming removed 0 bases from V and 6 bases from J; junction bases left unmatched: 2. CDR3 DNA: TGTGCCAGCAGCTTGGTAGGACTAGCGGCCGGGGAGCTGTTTTTT. As protein: CASSLVGLAAGELFF.

The genes are TRBV7-3 and TRBJ2-1; tentatively, D is TRBD2 (6 bases). The CDR3 loop spans 15 amino acids. Trimming removed 5 bases from V and 3 bases from J, with 14 bases in between. CDR1 is SGHTA, CDR2 FQGTGA, per germline. The DNA of the CDR3 is TGTGCCAGCAGCCTGGGGAGTAGCGGCTACAATGAGCAGTTCTTC. It yields the protein CASSLGSSGYNEQFF.

V is TRBV6-1 and J is TRBJ2-7; 7 nucleotides align to TRBD2. Germline V CDR1 and CDR2: MNHNS, SASEGT. J was trimmed by 1 base and V by 2 bases; bases with no gene match: 5. This CDR3 region has 15 residues. The CDR3 spells CASSELVAGSYEQYV. The CDR3 nucleotides are TGTGCCAGCAGTGAATTGGTAGCGGGTTCCTACGAGCAGTACGTC.

This chain connects TRBV7-3 to TRBJ2-1, with 11 bases lining up with TRBD2. Germline CDR1 SGHTA, CDR2 FQGTGA. This CDR3 has 19 amino acids. V trimming: 2 bases; J trimming: 2 bases; junction bases outside the gene matches: 11. This chain's CDR3 is CASSLGRTSGSGPYNEQFF. The CDR3 nucleotides read TGTGCCAGCAGCTTAGGGAGAACTAGCGGGAGTGGCCCCTACAATGAGCAGTTCTTC.

This chain joins TRBV6-1 and TRBJ2-6; 9 bases agree with TRBD1. Germline trimming cut 4 bases from V and 4 bases from J; bases unmatched to any gene: 8. Germline values: CDR1 MNHNS, CDR2 SASEGT. CDR3 length equals 17 residues. The DNA of the CDR3 is TGTGCCAGCAGTGCCCGGGACAGGGTTCTCGGGGCCAACGTCCTGACTTTC. Encoded protein: CASSARDRVLGANVLTF.

The genes are TRBV5-6 and TRBJ2-7, with 8 bases lining up with TRBD2. J was trimmed by 7 bases and V by 4 bases; bases with no gene match: 10. The CDR3 length is 14 residues. Germline CDR1 SGHDT, CDR2 YYEEEE. In DNA, the CDR3 is TGTGCCAGCAGCCCCGGGACTAGACTATGGGAGCAGTACTTC. Translation: CASSPGTRLWEQYF.

The chain links TRBV2 to TRBJ1-1; unclear D gene. Deletions cut 4 bases from V and 0 bases from J, with 6 bases between. CDR3 length: 13 residues. Germline V lookup: CDR1 SNHLY, CDR2 FYNNEI. CDR3 region: CASSGEMNTEAFF. DNA for the CDR3: TGTGCCAGCAGTGGGGAGATGAACACTGAAGCTTTCTTT.

This clone was observed a handful of times. This rearrangement joins TRBV5-1 to TRBJ2-5; 9 bases match TRBD1. Trimming at V came to 0 bases and at J to 4 bases, leaving 4 bases not matched to a gene. The germline gives CDR1 SGHRS, CDR2 YFSETQ. This CDR3 comprises 15 residues. The CDR3 region is CASSLAHRGLETQYF. CDR3 DNA: TGCGCCAGCAGCTTGGCCCACAGGGGGCTAGAGACCCAGTACTTC.

The chain links TRBV29-1 to TRBJ2-3, with 8 nucleotides matching TRBD2. Germline-derived CDR1 and CDR2 are SQVTM and ANQGSEA. The V and J ends lost 3 bases and 6 bases, in that order; junction bases with no gene match: 17. The CDR3 has 17 amino acids. The CDR3 nucleotides read TGCAGCGTTGATGGGGCGGGAGCGGGAGTGTGGGGGGATACGCAGTATTTT. Amino acid sequence: CSVDGAGAGVWGDTQYF.

Of note for this clone: One end of the junction fails to match germline, which may point to a read error. The chain has TRBV6-5 and TRBJ1-1; perhaps TRBD1 as D (6 bases). Germline V gene sequence: CDR1 MNHEY, CDR2 SVGAGI. CDR3 length equals 15 residues. CDR3 nucleotides: TGTGCCAGCAGTAACTCAGGGGTGGGGAACACTGAAGCTTTCTTT. This gives the protein CASSNSGVGNTEAFF.

The J gene is TRBJ2-1, the V gene TRBV29-1; maybe TRBD1 (5 bases). V dropped 6 bases and J dropped 7 bases, with 13 bases sitting between them. This CDR3 is 12 amino acids long. Germline V CDR1 and CDR2: SQVTM, ANQGSEA. The DNA of the CDR3 is TGCAGCGTGGGTGGGGCGATTAATGAGCAGTTCTTC. This sequence encodes CSVGGAINEQFF.

This clone was counted a single time. This chain joins TRBV29-1 and TRBJ1-2; a weak D match, TRBD1 (5 bases). V shed 6 bases and J shed 1 base, with 18 bases lying between them. Germline CDR1 is SQVTM and CDR2 is ANQGSEA. This CDR3 region has 15 residues. CDR3 amino acids: CSVETRQSLNYGYTF. In DNA, the CDR3 is TGCAGCGTCGAAACCCGACAGAGCCTTAACTATGGCTACACCTTC.

The CDR3: CASSLGTVTDTQYF. CDR3 coding DNA: TGTGCCAGCAGCTTAGGGACAGTCACAGATACGCAGTATTTT. The V gene is TRBV11-2, the J gene TRBJ2-3; D is perhaps TRBD1 (6 bases). V shed 1 base and J shed 2 bases, with 7 bases lying between them. The CDR3 covers 14 residues. Germline V gene sequence: CDR1 SGHAT, CDR2 FQNNGV.

This clone was recorded a few times. The chain recombines TRBV7-9 with TRBJ1-1; no reliable D call. Trimming shortened V by 1 base and J by 8 bases, and 11 bases separated the two germline ends. Per the germline V gene, CDR1 is SEHNR and CDR2 is FQNEAQ (reference sequence). The CDR3 consists of 13 residues. The CDR3 nucleotides are TGTGCCAGCAGCTTAGAGTTTCCCCGGGAAGCTTTCTTT. Translated, it gives CASSLEFPREAFF.

J is TRBJ2-3 and V is TRBV5-1; 8 bases are a match to TRBD2. This CDR3 has 15 amino acids. Unmatched junction bases numbered 8, after V lost 3 bases and J lost 5 bases. CDR1 is SGHRS and CDR2 is YFSETQ in the germline V gene. The CDR3 here is CASSSLSGALDTQYF. For the CDR3, the DNA is TGCGCCAGCAGCTCGCTTAGCGGGGCCCTAGATACGCAGTATTTT.